This TCR beta chain came from a study of CD8 T cells in ankylosing spondylitis. Concerning this clonotype: Its antigen is unknown.

From the 5' RACE reads, TCRdb called clonotypes with MiXCR, one entry per CDR3 protein. The data contain approximately 440,000 distinct CDR3 sequences, roughly 17% of them singletons. The germline V gene has CDR1 SGHTS and CDR2 YDEGEE. Between the trimmed V and J ends, which lost 4 bases and 7 bases, there was a span of 9 bases. This CDR3 has 12 residues. Whole-study results and caveats: Blood of patients with ankylosing spondylitis appeared to be characterized by a TCR beta motif of roughly eight highly homologous variants.

The specimen sequenced was blood, either unsorted or a sorted T cell fraction (not recorded which). This receptor was taken from a male donor with ankylosing spondylitis. The chain links TRBV5-8 to TRBJ2-1; no definite D call. The CDR3 bases are TGTGCCAGCAGCACCCACCAAAATGAGCAGTTCTTC. Encoded protein: CASSTHQNEQFF.